The rows below give T cell receptor beta chains drawn from one sample of a study of T cells in Graves' hyperthyroidism and ophthalmopathy. Each CDR3 protein gets one entry after TCRdb re-called the multiplex PCR reads with MiXCR. The sample has about 840,000 distinct CDR3 sequences, around 39% seen once. Input material: blood. Every receptor here comes from a man between 18 and 29 years old with Graves' hyperthyroidism. CDR3s include the opening cysteine and the closing phenylalanine or tryptophan. The D gene is left open where the match is weak. A clone size is listed for some rows: how often the clone was seen (once, few, many), or a class if it is expanded.

TRBV7-9	TRBJ2-5	TRBD2	once	TGTGCCAGCAGCATGACTAGCGGTCCAGAGACCCAGTACTTC	CASSMTSGPETQYF
TRBV7-9	TRBJ1-1	.	many	TGTGCCAGCAGCTTATATACGACAGATAACACTGAAGCTTTCTTT	CASSLYTTDNTEAFF
TRBV6-1	TRBJ2-7	.	few	TGTGCCAGCAGCGTCCTTAGGGGTCAGTACTACGAGCAGTACTTC	CASSVLRGQYYEQYF
TRBV20-1	TRBJ1-1	TRBD1	few	TGCAGTGCTAGTGAATCGGGACAGCGGCACACTGAAGCTTTCTTT	CSASESGQRHTEAFF
TRBV7-2	TRBJ1-3	.	.	TGTGCCAGCAGCCCAATAGGGGGATATGGAAACACCATATATTTT	CASSPIGGYGNTIYF
TRBV19	TRBJ1-5	TRBD1	.	TGTGCCAGTCAGCGGGACAGTCAGCCCCAGCATTTT	CASQRDSQPQHF
TRBV10-3	TRBJ1-2	.	many	TGTGCGACCCGGGCGACGGGATCCCATGGCTACACCTTC	CATRATGSHGYTF
TRBV2	TRBJ1-2	.	few	TGTGCCAGCAGCGCCCGCGGGGGCGGTGGCTACACCTTC	CASSARGGGGYTF
TRBV7-2	TRBJ1-1	TRBD1	few	TGTGCCAGCAGCGGCCGGACAGGAGAGAACACTGAAGCTTTCTTT	CASSGRTGENTEAFF
TRBV19	TRBJ1-5	.	.	TGTGCCAGTAGTATATATTGGCCGCGGGACCATCAGCCCCAGCATTTT	CASSIYWPRDHQPQHF
TRBV4-1	TRBJ2-7	TRBD2	few	TGCGCCAGCAGCCAAGATCGCGGGAGTCTGGGCTACGAGCAGTACTTC	CASSQDRGSLGYEQYF
TRBV7-8	TRBJ2-5	TRBD2	few	TGTGCAGGGTCTAGCGGGGGGGTACCGAAAGAGACCCAGTACTTC	CAGSSGGVPKETQYF
TRBV29-1	TRBJ2-7	TRBD1	.	TGCAGCTTGGGACAGGGTTCCGAGCAGTACTTC	CSLGQGSEQYF
TRBV2	TRBJ1-4	.	many	TGTGCCAGCAGTGGGGGGACGTCGAGGAGCGAAAAACTGTTTTTT	CASSGGTSRSEKLFF
TRBV9	TRBJ1-1	.	many	TGTGCCAGCAGCGCACCGGGGGCTGAAGCTTTCTTT	CASSAPGAEAFF
TRBV10-3	TRBJ2-2	.	many	TGTGCCATCAGTGGCGAGGCCACCACCGGGGAGCTGTTTTTT	CAISGEATTGELFF
TRBV7-2	TRBJ2-2	TRBD2	many	TGTGCCAGCAGCTTGGCTAGCGGGAGTGCCGGGGAGCTGTTTTTT	CASSLASGSAGELFF
TRBV5-6	TRBJ1-1	TRBD1	.	TGTGCCAGCAGCTTGGGGCAGGGGGCGACCCTAGACGCTTTCTTT	CASSLGQGATLDAFF
TRBV15	TRBJ1-2	.	many	TGTGCCACCAGCAGAGATCGGGGGGTACATGGCTACACCTTC	CATSRDRGVHGYTF
TRBV9	TRBJ1-1	.	many	TGTGCCAGCAGCGCATCAGGGTTGAGCACTGAAGCTTTCTTT	CASSASGLSTEAFF
TRBV4-1	TRBJ1-5	.	.	TGCGCCAGCAGCCAAGACCCGATGGCCGGACAGCCCCAGCATTTT	CASSQDPMAGQPQHF
TRBV2	TRBJ1-5	.	many	TGTGCCAGCGGACGGGACATTGGGAATCAGCCCCAGCATTTT	CASGRDIGNQPQHF
TRBV2	TRBJ1-5	.	.	TGTGCCAGCAAGCGGGCACGTGAGGGATATAGCAATCAGCCCCAGCATTTT	CASKRAREGYSNQPQHF
TRBV29-1	TRBJ2-1	.	.	TGCAGCGCGACAGGAGGGGGCGAAGAGCAGTTCTTC	CSATGGGEEQFF
TRBV29-1	TRBJ1-5	.	many	TGCAGCGTGGCTGGGACTGGCAATCAGCCCCAGCATTTT	CSVAGTGNQPQHF
TRBV12-3/TRBV12-4	TRBJ2-5	.	few	TGTGCCAGCAGTACACCGACAGCAAAAGAGACCCAGTACTTC	CASSTPTAKETQYF
TRBV4-2	TRBJ2-7	.	.	TGTGCCAGCAGCCAATCGTATACAGGGCCTAGCGGCACGACGTACGAGCAGTACTTC	CASSQSYTGPSGTTYEQYF
TRBV10-3	TRBJ2-6	.	.	TGTGCCAGCAGTTACGGCGCCGCGGCTAGGGCCAACGTCCTGACTTTC	CASSYGAAARANVLTF
TRBV20-1	TRBJ2-6	.	many	TGCAGTGCGCCAAAGCCGGGTTCTGGGGCCAACGTCCTGACTTTC	CSAPKPGSGANVLTF
TRBV10-3	TRBJ1-1	.	once	TGTGCCATCAGTAAGTCGAGACAGGAGAAAGCTTTCTTT	CAISKSRQEKAFF
TRBV10-3	TRBJ1-1	.	many	TGTGCCATCAGTGAAGGGAGCAGGGCTGAAGCTTTCTTT	CAISEGSRAEAFF
TRBV2	TRBJ2-5	.	few	TGTGCCAGCAGTGAGGACGACCAAGAGACCCAGTACTTC	CASSEDDQETQYF
TRBV29-1	TRBJ2-7	TRBD1	.	TGCAGCAGTGAAGCAGGGGGCACATTCGAGCAGTACTTC	CSSEAGGTFEQYF
TRBV10-2	TRBJ1-2	.	many	TGCGCCAGCAGTGAGTCCGGCAGGCTATATGGCTACACCTTC	CASSESGRLYGYTF
TRBV10-3	TRBJ2-7	.	.	TGTGCCATCAGCGGTGTTCCAACCGTCGAGCAGTACTTC	CAISGVPTVEQYF
TRBV7-4	TRBJ2-7	TRBD1	few	TGTGCCACCGGACAGGGGGCCTACGAGCAGTACTTC	CATGQGAYEQYF
TRBV29-1	TRBJ2-2	TRBD1	many	TGCAGCGTTAAACAGGGGCACACCGGGGAGCTGTTTTTT	CSVKQGHTGELFF
TRBV19	TRBJ1-5	TRBD1	many	TGTGCCAGTAGTATAATGAGGGGGCAGGGGGCAGGGCAGCCCCAGCATTTT	CASSIMRGQGAGQPQHF
TRBV7-9	TRBJ1-2	.	.	TGTGCCAGCAGCTTACCTGGGGGGCTCGACACCTTC	CASSLPGGLDTF
TRBV4-2	TRBJ2-5	.	.	TGTGCCAGCAGCCAATCGTTGGTCACAGCGGGTCAAGAGACCCAGTACTTC	CASSQSLVTAGQETQYF
TRBV7-9	TRBJ2-5	.	few	TGTGCCAGCAGCGTCCCCTCTCAGGGTTTCCAAGAGACCCAGTACTTC	CASSVPSQGFQETQYF
TRBV29-1	TRBJ1-6	.	.	TGCAGCCAGCGGGACAAAATGATCGATTCACCCCTCCACTTT	CSQRDKMIDSPLHF
TRBV20-1	TRBJ1-5	.	many	TGCAGTGCTGAGGGTCAGGTCGCGATGCCCCAGCATTTT	CSAEGQVAMPQHF
TRBV29-1	TRBJ2-6	.	.	TGCAGCTGCTGGACTGTTGAGAGCTCTGGGGCCAACGTCCTGACTTTC	CSCWTVESSGANVLTF
TRBV24-1	TRBJ2-5	.	many	TGTGCCACCAGTGAAGCGGGACAGGTTGATGAAGAGACCCAGTACTTC	CATSEAGQVDEETQYF
TRBV7-2	TRBJ2-2	TRBD2	.	TGTGCCAGCAGCCGACTAGCGGGGGCGAACACCGGGGAGCTGTTTTTT	CASSRLAGANTGELFF
TRBV5-6	TRBJ2-7	TRBD1	.	TGTGCCAGCAGCGAGGGACAGTATAGCTCCTACGAGCAGTACTTC	CASSEGQYSSYEQYF
TRBV12-3/TRBV12-4	TRBJ2-5	.	.	TGTGCCAGCAACTCTAGGGGGAAGCAGACCCAGTACTTC	CASNSRGKQTQYF
TRBV20-1	TRBJ2-5	TRBD2	many	TGCAGTGCTAGAGCGGTAGCGGGGTTCCAAGAGACCCAGTACTTC	CSARAVAGFQETQYF
TRBV14	TRBJ2-5	TRBD1	many	TGTGCCAGCAGCCCCCGGGACAGGGATCAGACCCAGTACTTC	CASSPRDRDQTQYF
TRBV11-2	TRBJ1-1	.	.	TGTGCCAGCAGCCAGGAAGGGACCTGGGGGAACACTGAAGCTTTCTTT	CASSQEGTWGNTEAFF
TRBV25-1	TRBJ2-7	.	.	TGTGCCAGCAGTTACTCGATCGAGGACGGAAGCTCCTACGAGCAGTACTTC	CASSYSIEDGSSYEQYF
TRBV11-2	TRBJ2-5	.	few	TGTGCCAGCAGCCTACGGTGGGGTCAAGAGACCCAGTACTTC	CASSLRWGQETQYF
TRBV14	TRBJ2-2	.	few	TGTGCCAGCAGCCAAGACTGGGTCGGGGAGCTGTTTTTT	CASSQDWVGELFF
TRBV12-3/TRBV12-4	TRBJ1-4	TRBD1	many	TGTGCCAGCAGTTGGACAGGGGGGACTAATGAAAAACTGTTTTTT	CASSWTGGTNEKLFF